These T cell receptor beta chains were read from a single sample in a study of blood T cell repertoires in COVID-19. Profiling relied on immunoSEQ multiplex PCR, and the TCRdb table lists in-frame clones only, not all of them. The profile shows around 200,000 clones, 88% of them singletons. Sequences were obtained from peripheral blood. The receptor source for this set is a man in his late teens or twenties with active or convalescent COVID-19. CDR3s include the opening cysteine and the closing phenylalanine or tryptophan. The D gene is left open where the match is weak. Clone sizes are given selectively: once, few, many, or a class where the clone is expanded.

>.|TRBJ1-6|TRBV9|.
TGTGCCAGCAGCGTAGAAGGACAGCCTAATTCACCCCTCCACTTT
CASSVEGQPNSPLHF
>.|TRBJ1-4|TRBV2|.
TGTGCCAGCAGTTCAGTGAATGAAAAACTGTTTTTT
CASSSVNEKLFF
>.|TRBJ1-2|TRBV21-1|.
TGTGCCAGCAGCGACGGGACAGGGTGCTATGGCTACACCTTC
CASSDGTGCYGYTF
>.|TRBJ1-1|TRBV2|.
TGTGCCACCCAGGGGCCCTCCACTGAAGCTTTCTTT
CATQGPSTEAFF
>.|TRBJ2-7|TRBV5-1|TRBD1
TGCGCCAGTAGGGGGACAGGGGCCCACGAGCAGTACTTC
CASRGTGAHEQYF
>.|TRBJ1-6|TRBV21-1|.
TGTGCCAGCAGAAAAAGGGGGCTGGCACCCCTCCACTTT
CASRKRGLAPLHF
>.|TRBJ1-2|TRBV5-6|TRBD1
TGTGCCAGCAGCCAGGACAGGGGCTATGGCTACACCTTC
CASSQDRGYGYTF
>few|TRBJ1-3|TRBV5-3|.
TGTGCCAGAAGCTGGGGACATTCGTCTGGAAACACCATATATTTT
CARSWGHSSGNTIYF
>.|TRBJ2-2|TRBV5-4|TRBD2
TGTGCCAGCAGCTTTGGGGTAGCGGGGGGGCCCGGGGAGCTGTTTTTT
CASSFGVAGGPGELFF
>.|TRBJ2-7|TRBV7-9|TRBD1
TGTGCCAGCAGCTTACCCCTGGGACAGACCCGCTCCTACGAGCAGTACTTC
CASSLPLGQTRSYEQYF
>.|TRBJ1-4|TRBV5-5|.
TGTGCCAGCAGCTCTGGGGAGGCTAATGAAAAACTGTTTTTT
CASSSGEANEKLFF
>.|TRBJ2-6|TRBV18|.
TGTGCCAGCTCACCGGGGCCAGACGGGGCCAACGTCCTGACTTTC
CASSPGPDGANVLTF
>.|TRBJ2-5|TRBV15|TRBD1
TGTGCCACCAGCAGAGATCACTTCGGGACAGGGGAAGAGACCCAGTACTTC
CATSRDHFGTGEETQYF
>.|TRBJ2-5|TRBV6-5|.
TGTGCCAGCAGTCTCAGGGAACAGACCCAGTACTTC
CASSLREQTQYF
>.|TRBJ2-3|TRBV5-6|.
TGTGCCAGCAGCTCAGGCAGGGGAGCAAGCACAGATACGCAGTATTTT
CASSSGRGASTDTQYF
>.|TRBJ1-4|TRBV29-1|.
TGCAGCGCAGAAACAGGTGCAACTAATGAAAAACTGTTTTTT
CSAETGATNEKLFF
>.|TRBJ2-3|TRBV7-9|.
TGTGCCAGCAGCTTAAATAATCTGGGGCTGGGGCCAGATACGCAGTATTTT
CASSLNNLGLGPDTQYF
>.|TRBJ1-5|TRBV19|.
TGTGCCAGTAGTATAATGGTCAATGGCAGGCACAATCAGCCCCAGCATTTT
CASSIMVNGRHNQPQHF
>once|TRBJ1-1|TRBV7-9|TRBD1
TGTGCCAGCAGCTTAACACAGGGGGCTGAAGCTTTCTTT
CASSLTQGAEAFF
>.|TRBJ2-1|TRBV25-1|TRBD2
TGTGCCAGCAGTACTAGCGGGGGACCCCTAGGGCAGTTCTTC
CASSTSGGPLGQFF
>.|TRBJ1-2|TRBV24-1|TRBD1
TGTGCCACCAGTGATCCAGGACAGGGATACGGAGGTGGCTACACCTTC
CATSDPGQGYGGGYTF
>.|TRBJ1-1|TRBV14|.
TGTGCCAGCAGCCAAGCAATGAACACTGAAGCTTTCTTT
CASSQAMNTEAFF
>.|TRBJ2-2|TRBV25-1|.
TGTGCCAGCACCCGGGAAGACGGGGAGCTGTTTTTT
CASTREDGELFF
>.|TRBJ1-1|TRBV5-8|.
TGTGCCAGCAGCTCGGGACAAGTTAACATGAACACTGAAGCTTTCTTT
CASSSGQVNMNTEAFF
>.|TRBJ2-7|TRBV27|.
TGTGCCAGCATGGGGCAGCCGACCTACGAGCAGTACTTC
CASMGQPTYEQYF
>.|TRBJ2-7|TRBV6-2/TRBV6-3|TRBD2
TGTGCCAGCAGTTTACTAGCGGGAGGAGGTCGCCACGAGCAGTACTTC
CASSLLAGGGRHEQYF
>once|TRBJ1-6|TRBV6-4|.
TGTGCCAGCAGCGACCCCCCCACAGGGTGGCCTTCACCCCTCCACTTT
CASSDPPTGWPSPLHF
>.|TRBJ2-5|TRBV7-9|TRBD1
TGTGCCAGCAGCTCGCAAGACAGGGGGCGTAGGGAGACCCAGTACTTC
CASSSQDRGRRETQYF
>.|TRBJ1-6|TRBV11-2|TRBD1
TGTGCCAGCAGCCACGACAGGGGGCAGTCCTATAATTCACCCCTCCACTTT
CASSHDRGQSYNSPLHF
>.|TRBJ1-2|TRBV29-1|TRBD1
TGCAGCGTGGGGGACAGTTCCTATGGCTACACCTTC
CSVGDSSYGYTF
>.|TRBJ1-2|TRBV11-2|.
TGTGCCAGCAGCCGGAGGGAGAACTATGGCTACACCTTC
CASSRRENYGYTF
>few|TRBJ1-6|TRBV6-2/TRBV6-3|.
TGTGCCAGCAGTTACGACAGGCTAAATTCACCCCTCCACTTT
CASSYDRLNSPLHF
>.|TRBJ1-1|TRBV7-6|TRBD1
TGTGCCAGCAGCCCAACGGGACAGTACACTGAAGCTTTCTTT
CASSPTGQYTEAFF
>few|TRBJ1-2|TRBV19|.
TGTGCCAGTAGCCGAAAGGAGGGGATAAATGGCTACACCTTC
CASSRKEGINGYTF
>.|TRBJ1-4|TRBV19|TRBD1
TGTGCCAGTAGTATACTCAGGGGGGCTAATGAAAAACTGTTTTTT
CASSILRGANEKLFF
>.|TRBJ2-7|TRBV5-5|.
TGTGCCAGCAGCTTGGACCAGGGGGGCCCCGAGCAGTACTTC
CASSLDQGGPEQYF
>.|TRBJ2-7|TRBV30|TRBD1
TGTGCCTGGGGCACCGGACAGGCCTGGGAGCAGTACTTC
CAWGTGQAWEQYF
>.|TRBJ1-3|TRBV28|.
TGTGCCAGCATAAGCGGCGAGGGAAACACCATATATTTT
CASISGEGNTIYF
>.|TRBJ1-2|TRBV6-5|TRBD1
TGTGCCAGCAGTTCCCCGGGACAGGGGATCTATGGCTACACCTTC
CASSSPGQGIYGYTF
>.|TRBJ1-1|TRBV5-6|.
TGTGCCAGCAGCCCCCCAGGGGCTGGCACTGAAGCTTTCTTT
CASSPPGAGTEAFF
>once|TRBJ1-2|TRBV19|.
TGTGCCAGTACCGCGGCCTATGGCTACACCTTC
CASTAAYGYTF
>.|TRBJ2-7|TRBV6-1|TRBD1
TGTGCCAGCAGTGGCCGTAGACAGGGCTTCACCTACGAGCAGTACTTC
CASSGRRQGFTYEQYF
>.|TRBJ1-5|TRBV19|TRBD1
TGTGCCAGCACGGACAGGGATCAGCCCCAGCATTTT
CASTDRDQPQHF
>.|TRBJ1-3|TRBV5-1|.
TGCGCCAGCAGCTTGGCCTACGGGGAAGCGCACACCATATATTTT
CASSLAYGEAHTIYF
>.|TRBJ1-5|TRBV19|.
TGTGCCAGTAGTCTTACAGGGAATCAGCCCCAGCATTTT
CASSLTGNQPQHF
>.|TRBJ1-4|TRBV6-5|.
TGTGCCAGCAGGGCTACCAGGGCGGCTAATGAAAAACTGTTTTTT
CASRATRAANEKLFF
>.|TRBJ2-7|TRBV10-3|.
TGTGCCTCAACGGGGGATCTCGACGAGCAGTACTTC
CASTGDLDEQYF
>.|TRBJ1-2|TRBV6-1|.
TGTGCCAGCAGTGAAGTTTTCTTTCGCTACACCTTC
CASSEVFFRYTF
>.|TRBJ1-1|TRBV10-3|TRBD1
TGTGCCATCAGTGGACAGGGGGCCTTGAACACTGAAGCTTTCTTT
CAISGQGALNTEAFF
>.|TRBJ1-5|TRBV4-2|.
TGTGCCAGCAGCCAAGATCCTCGGGGGGAGCAGCCCCAGCATTTT
CASSQDPRGEQPQHF
>.|TRBJ2-2|TRBV7-3|TRBD2
TGTGCCAGCAGCTTATTGCCTAGCGGGTTGAACACCGGGGAGCTGTTTTTT
CASSLLPSGLNTGELFF
>once|TRBJ2-2|TRBV9|TRBD1
TGTGCCAGCAGCCTGACAGGGTCAGTCACCGGGGAGCTGTTTTTT
CASSLTGSVTGELFF
>.|TRBJ2-1|TRBV4-1|TRBD2
TGCGCCAGCAGCCAAGGGACTAAACTAGCGACCTACAATGAGCAGTTCTTC
CASSQGTKLATYNEQFF
>.|TRBJ2-5|TRBV5-1|.
TGCGCCAGCAGCTTGACAGGGGGGGAAGAGACCCAGTACTTC
CASSLTGGEETQYF
>.|TRBJ2-7|TRBV27|.
TGTGCCAGCAGTTTATCGGTGGGCGGGGGCCAGCAGTACTTC
CASSLSVGGGQQYF
>.|TRBJ2-7|TRBV9|.
TGTGCCAGCAGTGCCGGGGAGGCTTACTACGAGCAGTACTTC
CASSAGEAYYEQYF
>.|TRBJ2-5|TRBV6-2/TRBV6-3|TRBD1
TGTGCCAGCAGTCTCGGGACAGGGGGCTGGGAGACCCAGTACTTC
CASSLGTGGWETQYF